Below are 18 T cell receptor beta chains sequenced from a single sample in a study of regulatory T cells in long-lasting Graves disease. Through Arm-PCR of CDR3 regions and iRepertoire HTBI primers, TCR beta libraries were built. TCRdb re-called the multiplex PCR reads with MiXCR, one entry per CDR3 protein. The sample includes 520,000 or so distinct CDR3 sequences, about 12% seen only once; the top ten take about 8.3%. Time point: newly diagnosed GD, antithyroid drugs for less than 3 months. The TCR library was made from RNA extracted from PBMCs. These data were likewise used in another study, on T cells in Graves' hyperthyroidism and ophthalmopathy.

Source: peripheral blood mononuclear cells (PBMCs), taken at new diagnosis, from a patient treated with antithyroid drugs. The source of these receptors is a woman aged 25 to 45 with Graves disease.

Ten or more counts support this clonotype. The chain has TRBV27 and TRBJ1-5; D unresolved. Germline assignment: CDR1 MNHEY and CDR2 SMNVEV (reference sequence). The CDR3 totals 13 residues. Deletions cut 2 bases from V and 6 bases from J, with 8 bases between. The chain's CDR3 is CASSLGVAQPQHF. In DNA, the CDR3 is TGTGCCAGCAGTTTAGGGGTAGCTCAGCCCCAGCATTTT.

This clonotype came up many times. The chain uses TRBV2 and TRBJ1-4, with 7 bases identical to TRBD1. The ends lost 6 bases at V and 5 bases at J; junction bases unmatched: 3. Germline V gene lookup returns CDR1 SNHLY and CDR2 FYNNEI. The CDR3 contains 13 residues. In DNA, the CDR3 is TGTGCCAGCAGAAGGGACAGCAATGAAAAACTGTTTTTT. The encoded protein is CASRRDSNEKLFF.

This clonotype was seen repeatedly, ten times or more. V and J are TRBV6-1 and TRBJ1-1, with no clear D. Germline V gene sequence: CDR1 MNHNS, CDR2 SASEGT. With 3 bases removed from V and 0 bases from J, the gap between germline ends came to 5 bases. This CDR3 is built from 13 residues. The DNA of the CDR3 is TGTGCCAGCAGTGACGGGATGAACACTGAAGCTTTCTTT. Encoded protein: CASSDGMNTEAFF.

This clonotype was seen ten or more times. The chain uses TRBV11-2 and TRBJ2-1; D is possibly TRBD2 (6 bases). The V end lost 2 bases, the J end lost 4 bases, and 21 bases lay between the germline ends. The CDR3 runs to 18 residues. Looked up from germline, CDR1 is SGHAT and CDR2 is FQNNGV. The CDR3 DNA follows: TGTGCCAGCAGCTTATATTACGGCGGGACCACCATTTACAATGAGCAGTTCTTC. Protein product: CASSLYYGGTTIYNEQFF.

This clonotype was seen a few times. This rearrangement joins TRBV6-1 to TRBJ2-1; D is tentatively TRBD1 or TRBD2 (6 bases each). CDR1 is MNHNS and CDR2 is SASEGT in the germline V gene. The CDR3 has 14 amino acids. V shed 6 bases and J shed 7 bases, with 16 bases lying between them. The DNA of the CDR3 is TGTGCCAGCAGCGGCACAGGGAGGTGGAATGAGCAGTTCTTC. It encodes CASSGTGRWNEQFF.

This clonotype was counted ten times or more. The V and J genes are TRBV11-3 and TRBJ2-3; 7 bases align to TRBD2. This CDR3 is 16 amino acids long. Germline values: CDR1 SGHNT, CDR2 YENEEA. J was trimmed by 3 bases and V by 1 base; bases with no gene match: 7. DNA for the CDR3: TGTGCCAGCAGCTTAGTCGCGGGAGCAAGGACAGATACGCAGTATTTT. Protein sequence: CASSLVAGARTDTQYF.

This clonotype was observed at least ten times. The rearrangement links TRBV7-2 to TRBJ1-2; 7 nucleotides line up with TRBD1. V lost 5 bases and J lost 8; bases outside the gene matches: 11. The germline V gene encodes CDR1 SGHTA and CDR2 FQGNSA. CDR3 length: 14 residues. The CDR3 here is CASSIDRVRNGYTF. In DNA, the CDR3 is TGTGCCAGCAGCATCGACAGGGTGAGAAACGGCTACACCTTC. The full variable domain, rest sourced from reference TRBV7-2 and TRBJ1-2, is GAGVSQSPSNKVTEKGKDVELRCDPISGHTALYWYRQSLGQGLEFLIYFQGNSAPDKSGLPSDRFSAERTGGSVSTLTIQRTQQEDSAVYLCASSIDRVRNGYTFGSGTRLTVV.

The chain carries TRBV29-1 and TRBJ2-1; 9 positions agree with TRBD1. This CDR3 spans 14 amino acids. Germline V gene lookup returns CDR1 SQVTM and CDR2 ANQGSEA. The junction had 5 bases not matched to a gene; V was cut back by 7 bases and J by 1 base. The CDR3 spells CSAKQGASYNEQFF. CDR3 bases: TGCAGCGCTAAACAGGGGGCTTCCTACAATGAGCAGTTCTTC.

This clonotype showed up many times. The CDR3 spells CASSLLSTWGNEQFF. The DNA for the CDR3 is TGTGCCAGCAGCTTGTTATCGACTTGGGGCAATGAGCAGTTCTTC. The rearrangement joins TRBV5-6 to TRBJ2-1; D not resolved. Trimming pared 1 base from V and 6 bases from J, leaving 14 bases between. The germline CDR1 and CDR2 sequences are SGHDT and YYEEEE. This CDR3 is built from 15 residues. The variable domain in full, completed from reference TRBV5-6 and TRBJ2-1, reads DAGVTQSPTHLIKTRGQQVTLRCSPKSGHDTVSWYQQALGQGPQFIFQYYEEEERQRGNFPDRFSGHQFPNYSSELNVNALLLGDSALYLCASSLLSTWGNEQFFGPGTRLTVL.

This clonotype came up many times. The chain recombines TRBV12-3 or TRBV12-4 with TRBJ2-2, with D unresolved. The CDR3 spans 13 residues. V was trimmed by 6 bases and J by 4 bases, leaving 9 bases between them. The chain's CDR3 is CASSLQPTGELFF. DNA for the CDR3: TGTGCCAGCAGCCTCCAGCCCACCGGGGAGCTGTTTTTT.

The rearrangement uses TRBV7-9 and TRBJ2-7; maybe TRBD1 (5 bases). The CDR3 loop spans 16 amino acids. V lost 5 bases and J 4 bases, leaving 21 bases between the germline ends. Per germline, CDR1 SEHNR and CDR2 FQNEAQ (reference sequence). This CDR3 reads CASSPPPGTGRYEQYF. In nucleotides, the CDR3 is TGTGCCAGCAGCCCTCCCCCCGGAACAGGTCGGTACGAGCAGTACTTC. Combining the CDR3 with reference TRBV7-9 and TRBJ2-7 gives the whole variable domain DTGVSQNPRHKITKRGQNVTFRCDPISEHNRLYWYRQTLGQGPEFLTYFQNEAQLEKSRLLSDRFSAERPKGSFSTLEIQRTEQGDSAMYLCASSPPPGTGRYEQYFGPGTRLTVT.

This clonotype occurred many times. J is TRBJ1-1 and V is TRBV11-2; D is undetermined. Per germline, CDR1 SGHAT and CDR2 FQNNGV. CDR3 length: 12 amino acids. Trimming removed 2 bases from V and 2 bases from J, with 3 bases in between. Written as DNA, the CDR3 is TGTGCCAGCAGCTTACCCAACACTGAAGCTTTCTTT. Translated: CASSLPNTEAFF.

The chain has TRBV5-6 and TRBJ1-4; possibly TRBD1 for D (6 bases). Germline V gene lookup returns CDR1 SGHDT and CDR2 YYEEEE. V dropped 2 bases and J dropped 6 bases, with 17 bases sitting between them. The CDR3 contains 16 residues. CDR3 DNA sequence: TGTGCCAGCAGCTTCACAGGGTATGCATACGATGAAAAACTGTTTTTT. This gives the protein CASSFTGYAYDEKLFF.

This clonotype has ten or more counts. The chain is built from TRBV5-4 and TRBJ1-4; no clear D. CDR1 SGHNT and CDR2 YYREEE come from the germline V gene (reference sequence). V lost 4 bases to trimming and J lost 5 bases, with 18 bases between them. The CDR3 length is 16 residues. CDR3 sequence reads: CASSGEKDGGNEKLFF. The CDR3 DNA reads as TGTGCCAGCAGCGGGGAAAAGGACGGTGGGAATGAAAAACTGTTTTTT.

This clonotype appeared many times. The gene calls are TRBV18 and TRBJ2-1, with a tentative D call TRBD1 (6 bases). Germline values: CDR1 KGHSH, CDR2 LQKENI. Between the trimmed V and J ends, which lost 4 bases and 0 bases, there was a span of 10 bases. The CDR3 loop spans 15 amino acids. CDR3 bases: TGTGCCAGCTCACTACTGGACAGCTCCTACAATGAGCAGTTCTTC. This gives the protein CASSLLDSSYNEQFF.

This clonotype was counted ten times or more. The chain employs TRBV7-8 and TRBJ2-7, with TRBD2 matching 7 bases. This CDR3 region has 15 residues. V shed 7 bases and J 3 bases; nucleotides not matched to a gene: 12. CDR1 and CDR2 from the germline V gene are SGHVS and FQNEAQ. In nucleotides, the CDR3 is TGTGCCAGCACCTTTAATCCCGGGGGGTTCTACGAGCAGTACTTC. It yields the protein CASTFNPGGFYEQYF.

This clonotype has at least ten counts. CDR3 sequence (DNA): TGTGCCAGCACGGGGCTCTCCTACGAGCAGTACTTC. As protein: CASTGLSYEQYF. The J gene is TRBJ2-7, the V gene TRBV2, with D possibly called TRBD1 or TRBD2 (5 bases each). The germline gives CDR1 SNHLY, CDR2 FYNNEI. The CDR3 has 12 residues. V was trimmed by 7 bases and J by 0 bases, leaving 7 bases between them.

Many counts were recorded for this clonotype. The rearrangement joins TRBV6-2 or TRBV6-3 to TRBJ1-2, with no clear D. The CDR3 sequence is 14 residues long. V shed 5 bases and J shed 4 bases, with 14 bases lying between them. From germline, CDR1 is MNHEY and CDR2 SVGEGT. CDR3 protein: CASSESFSGYGYTF. The CDR3 bases are TGTGCCAGCAGTGAAAGCTTCAGCGGCTATGGCTACACCTTC.